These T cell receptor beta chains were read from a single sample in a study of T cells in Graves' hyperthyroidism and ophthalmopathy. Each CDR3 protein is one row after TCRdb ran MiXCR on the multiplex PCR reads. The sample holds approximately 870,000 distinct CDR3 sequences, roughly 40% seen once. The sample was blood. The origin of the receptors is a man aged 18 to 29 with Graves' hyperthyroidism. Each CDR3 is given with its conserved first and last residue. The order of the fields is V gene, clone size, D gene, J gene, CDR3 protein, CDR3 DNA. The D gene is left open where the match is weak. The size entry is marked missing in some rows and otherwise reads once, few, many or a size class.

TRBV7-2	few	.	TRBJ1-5	CASSPNRATRGQPQHF	TGTGCCAGCAGCCCTAACCGGGCTACGAGGGGTCAGCCCCAGCATTTT
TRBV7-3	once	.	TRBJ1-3	CASSLVVGEGWVNTIYF	TGTGCCAGCAGCTTAGTGGTCGGGGAGGGATGGGTGAACACCATATATTTT
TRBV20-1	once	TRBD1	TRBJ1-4	CSAREPGQGGEKLFF	TGCAGCGCTAGGGAGCCGGGACAGGGAGGTGAAAAACTGTTTTTT
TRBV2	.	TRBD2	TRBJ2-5	CASTSTSGGEETQYF	TGTGCCAGCACGTCGACTAGCGGGGGGGAAGAGACCCAGTACTTC
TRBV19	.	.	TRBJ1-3	CASSSDSGFGNTIYF	TGTGCCAGTAGTTCTGACAGCGGCTTTGGAAACACCATATATTTT
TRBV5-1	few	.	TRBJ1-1	CASSLDVSMNTEAFF	TGCGCCAGCAGCTTGGACGTCAGCATGAACACTGAAGCTTTCTTT
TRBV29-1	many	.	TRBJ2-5	CSVEEGQGRETQYF	TGCAGCGTTGAAGAAGGGCAGGGGAGAGAGACCCAGTACTTC
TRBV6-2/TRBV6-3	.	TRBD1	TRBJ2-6	CASSYDRGYSGANVLTF	TGTGCCAGCAGTTACGACAGGGGTTACTCCGGGGCCAACGTCCTGACTTTC
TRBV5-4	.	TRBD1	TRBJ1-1	CASSLALQGGTEAFF	TGTGCCAGCAGCTTGGCCTTACAGGGGGGAACTGAAGCTTTCTTT
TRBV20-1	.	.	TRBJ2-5	CSATRRDQETQYF	TGCAGTGCTACCCGTAGGGACCAAGAGACCCAGTACTTC
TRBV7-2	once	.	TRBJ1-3	CASSLGTPNSGNTIYF	TGTGCCAGCAGCTTAGGAACCCCGAACTCTGGAAACACCATATATTTT
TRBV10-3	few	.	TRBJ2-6	CASSEYGANVLTF	TGTGCCAGCAGTGAGTATGGGGCCAACGTCCTGACTTTC
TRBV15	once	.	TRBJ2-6	CATSSEGSGANVLTF	TGTGCCACCAGCAGCGAAGGGTCCGGGGCCAACGTCCTGACTTTC
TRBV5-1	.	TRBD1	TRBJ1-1	CASSGQDRGGFNEAFF	TGCGCCAGCAGCGGACAGGACAGGGGCGGTTTCAATGAAGCTTTCTTT
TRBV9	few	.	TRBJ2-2	CASSVLQNGELFF	TGTGCCAGCAGCGTCCTCCAGAACGGGGAGCTGTTTTTT
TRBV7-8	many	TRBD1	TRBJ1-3	CASSPGTGGNTIYF	TGTGCCAGCAGCCCCGGGACAGGGGGAAACACCATATATTTT
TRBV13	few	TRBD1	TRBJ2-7	CASSLPGQGAHEQYF	TGTGCCAGCAGCCTCCCCGGACAGGGGGCCCACGAGCAGTACTTC
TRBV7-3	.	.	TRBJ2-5	CASSPRIGGKETQYF	TGTGCCAGCAGTCCCCGAATTGGGGGGAAGGAGACCCAGTACTTC
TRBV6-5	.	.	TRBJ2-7	CASSDAAGSSYEQYF	TGTGCCAGCAGTGACGCTGCAGGGAGCTCCTACGAGCAGTACTTC
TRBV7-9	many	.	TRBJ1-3	CASSEQGDGNTIYF	TGTGCCAGCAGCGAACAGGGAGACGGAAACACCATATATTTT
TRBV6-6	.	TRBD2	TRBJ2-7	CATGRGGNEQYF	TGTGCCACCGGGCGGGGGGGGAACGAGCAGTACTTC
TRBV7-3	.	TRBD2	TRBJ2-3	CASSDGLAGGLTQYF	TGTGCCAGCAGCGACGGACTAGCGGGAGGGTTAACGCAGTATTTT
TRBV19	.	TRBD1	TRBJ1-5	CASSTDRVAQPQHF	TGTGCCAGTAGTACGGACAGGGTCGCTCAGCCCCAGCATTTT
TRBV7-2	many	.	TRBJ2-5	CASSFIETQYF	TGTGCCAGCAGCTTCATAGAGACCCAGTACTTC
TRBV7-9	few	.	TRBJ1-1	CASSRAQLENTEAFF	TGTGCCAGCAGCCGAGCCCAGTTGGAGAACACTGAAGCTTTCTTT
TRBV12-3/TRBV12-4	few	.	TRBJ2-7	CASSLDAGLRGEQYF	TGTGCCAGCAGTTTAGATGCAGGCCTACGGGGCGAGCAGTACTTC
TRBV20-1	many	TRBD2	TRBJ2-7	CSARAGGDLLEQYF	TGCAGTGCTAGAGCGGGGGGAGATCTACTGGAGCAGTACTTC
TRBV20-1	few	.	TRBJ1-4	CSAKDRGYEKLFF	TGCAGTGCCAAGGACAGAGGATATGAAAAACTGTTTTTT
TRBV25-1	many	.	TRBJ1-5	CASSEFGSQPQHF	TGTGCCAGCAGTGAGTTCGGGAGTCAGCCCCAGCATTTT
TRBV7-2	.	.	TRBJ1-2	CASSLVGLATYEHGYTF	TGTGCCAGCAGCTTAGTAGGGCTAGCGACTTACGAGCATGGCTACACCTTC
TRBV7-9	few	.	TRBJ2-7	CASSFKGAYEQYF	TGTGCCAGCAGCTTTAAAGGGGCCTACGAGCAGTACTTC
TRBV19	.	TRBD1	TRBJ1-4	CASIRTGLNEKLFF	TGTGCCAGTATCCGGACAGGGCTGAACGAAAAACTGTTTTTT
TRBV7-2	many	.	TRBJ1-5	CASSIGRYSNQPQHF	TGTGCCAGCAGTATAGGACGGTATAGCAATCAGCCCCAGCATTTT
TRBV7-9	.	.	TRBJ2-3	CASSPRPGDTQYF	TGTGCCAGCAGCCCCCGGCCGGGCGATACGCAGTATTTT
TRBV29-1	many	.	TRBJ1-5	CSVSQGGQPQHF	TGCAGCGTTTCCCAGGGAGGTCAGCCCCAGCATTTT
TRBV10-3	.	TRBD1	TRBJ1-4	CAISESNGDRSEKLFF	TGTGCCATCAGTGAGTCGAATGGGGACAGGAGTGAAAAACTGTTTTTT
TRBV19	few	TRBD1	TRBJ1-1	CASSSQIGTGAQAFF	TGTGCCAGTAGTTCCCAGATCGGGACAGGGGCGCAGGCTTTCTTT
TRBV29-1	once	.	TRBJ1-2	CSVGGPVYGYTF	TGCAGCGTAGGTGGACCTGTTTATGGCTACACCTTC
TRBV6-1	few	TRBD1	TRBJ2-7	CASSQGTGTDHEQYF	TGTGCCAGCAGTCAAGGGACAGGGACGGACCACGAGCAGTACTTC
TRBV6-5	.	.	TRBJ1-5	CASSPGMGNQPQHF	TGTGCCAGCAGTCCCGGTATGGGCAATCAGCCCCAGCATTTT
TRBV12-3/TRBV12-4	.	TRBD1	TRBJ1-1	CASTYRGRGYTEAFF	TGTGCCAGCACCTACAGGGGGCGCGGGTACACTGAAGCTTTCTTT
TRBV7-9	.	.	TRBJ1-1	CASSLGRVGRMNTEAFF	TGTGCCAGCAGCTTAGGGCGAGTTGGCAGAATGAACACTGAAGCTTTCTTT
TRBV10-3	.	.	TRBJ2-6	CASSEAWAGANVLTF	TGTGCCAGCAGTGAAGCGTGGGCTGGGGCCAACGTCCTGACTTTC
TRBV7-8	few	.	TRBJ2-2	CASSLRGFPFTGELFF	TGTGCCAGCAGCTTACGGGGGTTCCCTTTCACCGGGGAGCTGTTTTTT
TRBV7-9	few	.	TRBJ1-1	CASSLVMGAGDTEAFF	TGTGCCAGCAGCTTAGTAATGGGGGCGGGAGACACTGAAGCTTTCTTT